Sequencing of this T cell receptor beta chain was carried out in a study of cytotoxic CD8 clonotypes in ibrutinib-treated CLL. Study at large: In all, approximately ten patients were relapsed/refractory, fewer than 16 were treatment-naive and roughly 18 were IGHV unmutated.

The protocol was immunoSEQ multiplex PCR, while the TCRdb copy is restricted to in-frame clones and leaves out a portion. Among roughly 180,000 clones listed, around 70% were seen once. V lost 6 bases to trimming and J lost 5 bases, with 19 bases between them. This CDR3 is 15 amino acids long. CDR1 and CDR2 (germline): MNHNS, SASEGT. The chain employs TRBV6-1 and TRBJ1-2; tentatively, D is TRBD1 (6 bases). Here the sequenced sample was PBMCs, taken after 24 months of ibrutinib treatment. The TCR comes from a human donor with chronic lymphocytic leukemia. The DNA of the CDR3 is TGTGCCAGCAGGTACCGGGACAATGAAGAGTATGGCTACACCTTC. This codes for CASRYRDNEEYGYTF.